One and the same sample provided the 6 T cell receptor beta chains below, sequenced in a study of blood T cell repertoires in COVID-19. The assay was immunoSEQ multiplex PCR, and TCRdb's table has in-frame clones only and misses some. This table has about 280,000 clones, 85% appearing once. Sequenced material: PBMCs or T cells enriched from blood (not recorded which). Receptors originate from a woman in her forties or fifties who had recovered from COVID-19.

The chain uses TRBV10-3 and TRBJ2-7, with 13 bases matching TRBD2. Trimming cost V 3 bases and J 2 bases; bases outside gene matches: 4. The germline V gene has CDR1 ENHRY and CDR2 SYGVKD. The CDR3 runs to 16 residues. CDR3 DNA sequence: TGTGCCATCAGTGATCAAGGGACTAGCGGGACCTACGAGCAGTACTTC. It specifies CAISDQGTSGTYEQYF.

V usage is TRBV5-1 and J usage is TRBJ2-1; 14 bases are shared with TRBD2. The junction had 7 bases not matched to a gene; V was cut back by 4 bases and J by 4 bases. The CDR3 consists of 17 residues. Per the germline V gene, CDR1 is SGHRS and CDR2 is YFSETQ. The CDR3 coding sequence is TGCGCCAGCAGCCTCGGACTAGCGGGAGGCAGGTACAATGAGCAGTTCTTC. Protein: CASSLGLAGGRYNEQFF. Variable domain in full (rest from reference TRBV5-1 and TRBJ2-1): KAGVTQTPRYLIKTRGQQVTLSCSPISGHRSVSWYQQTPGQGLQFLFEYFSETQRNKGNFPGRFSGRQFSNSRSEMNVSTLELGDSALYLCASSLGLAGGRYNEQFFGPGTRLTVL.

V is TRBV7-6 and J is TRBJ1-5; TRBD1 might be the D (5 bases). Per germline, CDR1 SGHVS and CDR2 FNYEAQ. V lost 1 base, J lost 0 bases, and 7 bases lay in between. The CDR3 runs to 15 residues. The CDR3 DNA is TGTGCCAGCAGCTTAGGACAGTTTAGCAATCAGCCCCAGCATTTT. This codes for CASSLGQFSNQPQHF.

The CDR3 here is CSVDRTGARNEQFF. The DNA of the CDR3 is TGCAGCGTTGACCGGACAGGGGCCCGGAATGAGCAGTTCTTC. The rearrangement joins TRBV29-1 to TRBJ2-1; 9 nucleotides match TRBD1. Losses at the gene ends were 3 bases for V and 7 bases for J; bases not matched to a gene: 7. The germline V gene has CDR1 SQVTM and CDR2 ANQGSEA. CDR3 length equals 14 residues.

The chain couples TRBV5-1 to TRBJ2-7; 10 bases are shared with TRBD2. This CDR3 contains 15 residues. Per the germline V gene, CDR1 is SGHRS and CDR2 is YFSETQ. The ends lost 1 base at V and 6 bases at J; junction bases unmatched: 7. The CDR3 sequence: CASSLISSGSREQYF. CDR3 DNA sequence: TGCGCCAGCAGCTTGATCTCTAGCGGGAGTCGCGAGCAGTACTTC.

This chain joins TRBV5-1 and TRBJ1-2; 7 bases are shared with TRBD1. This CDR3 is built from 16 residues. The V gene end was trimmed by 3 bases and the J gene end by 0 bases; junction bases not matched to a gene: 8. The germline gives CDR1 SGHRS, CDR2 YFSETQ. CDR3 amino acids: CASSSRTGPTNYGYTF. The CDR3 DNA reads TGCGCCAGCAGCTCTCGGACAGGCCCTACTAACTATGGCTACACCTTC.